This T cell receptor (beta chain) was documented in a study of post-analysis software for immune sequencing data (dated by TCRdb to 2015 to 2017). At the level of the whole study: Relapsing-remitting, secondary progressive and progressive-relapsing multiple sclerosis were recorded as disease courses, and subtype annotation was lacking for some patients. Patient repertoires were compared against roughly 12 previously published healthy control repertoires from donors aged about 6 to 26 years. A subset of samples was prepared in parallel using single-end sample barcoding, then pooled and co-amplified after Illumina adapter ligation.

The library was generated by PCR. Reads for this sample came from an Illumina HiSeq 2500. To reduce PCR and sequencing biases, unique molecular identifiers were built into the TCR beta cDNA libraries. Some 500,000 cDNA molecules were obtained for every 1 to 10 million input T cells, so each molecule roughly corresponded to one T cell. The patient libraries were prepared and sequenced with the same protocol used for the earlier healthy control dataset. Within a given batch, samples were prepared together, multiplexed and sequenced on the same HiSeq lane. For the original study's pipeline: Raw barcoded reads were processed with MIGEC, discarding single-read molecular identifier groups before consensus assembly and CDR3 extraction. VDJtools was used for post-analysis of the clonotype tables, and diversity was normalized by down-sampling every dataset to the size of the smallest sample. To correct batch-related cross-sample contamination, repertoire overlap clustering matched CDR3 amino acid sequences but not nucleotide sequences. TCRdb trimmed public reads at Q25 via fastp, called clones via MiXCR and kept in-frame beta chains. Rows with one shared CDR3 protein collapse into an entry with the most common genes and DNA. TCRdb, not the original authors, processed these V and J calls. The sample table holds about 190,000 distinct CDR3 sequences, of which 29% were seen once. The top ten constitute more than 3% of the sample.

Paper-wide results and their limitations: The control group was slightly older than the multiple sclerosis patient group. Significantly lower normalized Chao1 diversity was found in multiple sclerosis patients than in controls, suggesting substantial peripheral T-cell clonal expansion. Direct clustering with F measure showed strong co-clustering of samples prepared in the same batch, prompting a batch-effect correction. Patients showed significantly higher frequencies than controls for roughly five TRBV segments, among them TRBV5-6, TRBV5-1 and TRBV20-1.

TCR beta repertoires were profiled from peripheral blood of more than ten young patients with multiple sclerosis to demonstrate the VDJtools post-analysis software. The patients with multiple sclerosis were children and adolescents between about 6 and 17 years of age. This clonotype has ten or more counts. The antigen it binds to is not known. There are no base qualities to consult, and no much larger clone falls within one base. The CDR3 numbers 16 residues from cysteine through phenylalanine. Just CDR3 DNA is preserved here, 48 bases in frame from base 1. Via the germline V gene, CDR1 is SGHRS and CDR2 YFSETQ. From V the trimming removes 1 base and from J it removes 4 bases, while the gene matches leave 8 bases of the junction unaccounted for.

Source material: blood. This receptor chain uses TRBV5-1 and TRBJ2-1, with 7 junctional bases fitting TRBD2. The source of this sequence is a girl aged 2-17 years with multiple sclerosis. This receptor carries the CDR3 CASSLPPGLNYNEQFF. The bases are TGCGCCAGCAGCTTGCCCCCGGGACTAAATTACAATGAGCAGTTCTTC.